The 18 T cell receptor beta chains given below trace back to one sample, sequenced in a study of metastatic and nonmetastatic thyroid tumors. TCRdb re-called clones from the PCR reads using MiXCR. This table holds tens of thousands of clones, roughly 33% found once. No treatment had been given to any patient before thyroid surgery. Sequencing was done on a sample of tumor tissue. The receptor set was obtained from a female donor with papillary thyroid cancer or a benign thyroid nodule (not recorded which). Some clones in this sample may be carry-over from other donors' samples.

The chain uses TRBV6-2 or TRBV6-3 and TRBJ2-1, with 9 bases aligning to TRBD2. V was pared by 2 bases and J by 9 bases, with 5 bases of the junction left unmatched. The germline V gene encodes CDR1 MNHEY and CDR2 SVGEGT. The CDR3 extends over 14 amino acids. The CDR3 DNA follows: TGTGCCAGCAGTTACGCGGGAGGGCCGGGTGAGCAGTTCTTC. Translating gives CASSYAGGPGEQFF.

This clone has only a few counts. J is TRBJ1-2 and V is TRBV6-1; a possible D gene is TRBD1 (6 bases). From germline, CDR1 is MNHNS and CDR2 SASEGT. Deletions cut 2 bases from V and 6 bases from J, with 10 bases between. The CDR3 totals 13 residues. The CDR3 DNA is TGTGCCAGCAGTGAATTAAGGGGGAATGGCTACACCTTC. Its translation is CASSELRGNGYTF.

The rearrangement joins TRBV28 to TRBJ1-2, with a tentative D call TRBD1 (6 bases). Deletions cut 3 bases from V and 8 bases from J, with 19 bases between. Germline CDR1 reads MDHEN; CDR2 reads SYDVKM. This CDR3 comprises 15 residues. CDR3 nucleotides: TGTGCCAGCAGTTTGGCCGAAGGGGGGTTAGGAGGCTACACCTTC. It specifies CASSLAEGGLGGYTF.

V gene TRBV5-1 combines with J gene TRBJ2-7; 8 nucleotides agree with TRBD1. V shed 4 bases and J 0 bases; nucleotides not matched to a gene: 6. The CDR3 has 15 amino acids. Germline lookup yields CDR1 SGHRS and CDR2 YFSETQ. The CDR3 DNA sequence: TGCGCCAGCAGCCCCAGACAGGGGACCTCCTACGAGCAGTACTTC. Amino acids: CASSPRQGTSYEQYF.

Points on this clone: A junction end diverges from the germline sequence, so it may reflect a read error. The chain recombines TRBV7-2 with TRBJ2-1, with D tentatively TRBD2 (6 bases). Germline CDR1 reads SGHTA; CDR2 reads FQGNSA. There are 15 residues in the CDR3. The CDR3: CASILAYTGGSEQFF. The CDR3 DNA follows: TGTGCCAGCATCTTAGCCTACACCGGGGGTTCGGAGCAGTTCTTC. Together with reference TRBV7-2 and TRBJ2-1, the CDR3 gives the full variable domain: GAGVSQSPSNKVTEKGKDVELRCDPISGHTALYWYRQSLGQGLEFLIYFQGNSAPDKSGLPSDRFSAERTGGSVSTLTIQRTQQEDSAVYLCASILAYTGGSEQFFGPGTRLTVL.

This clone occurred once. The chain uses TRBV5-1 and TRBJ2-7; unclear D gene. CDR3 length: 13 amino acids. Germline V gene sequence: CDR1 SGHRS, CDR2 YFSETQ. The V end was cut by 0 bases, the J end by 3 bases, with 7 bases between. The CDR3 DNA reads TGCGCCAGCAGCTTGGCTAGTTTCTACGAGCAGTACTTC. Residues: CASSLASFYEQYF.

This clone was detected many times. The DNA for the CDR3 is TGTGCCAGCACTGGGGGGAGAGAGCAGTACTTC. It codes for CASTGGREQYF. J is TRBJ2-7 and V is TRBV6-1; TRBD2 is a possible D gene (6 bases). Trimming removed 7 bases at V and 7 bases at J, with 11 bases between. Germline-derived CDR1 and CDR2 are MNHNS and SASEGT. This CDR3 is built from 11 residues.

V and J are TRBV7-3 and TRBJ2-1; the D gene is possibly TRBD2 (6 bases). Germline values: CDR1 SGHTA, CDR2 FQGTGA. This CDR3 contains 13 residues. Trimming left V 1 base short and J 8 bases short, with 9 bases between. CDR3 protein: CASSLSTGDEQFF. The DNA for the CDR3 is TGTGCCAGCAGCTTAAGTACGGGAGATGAGCAGTTCTTC.

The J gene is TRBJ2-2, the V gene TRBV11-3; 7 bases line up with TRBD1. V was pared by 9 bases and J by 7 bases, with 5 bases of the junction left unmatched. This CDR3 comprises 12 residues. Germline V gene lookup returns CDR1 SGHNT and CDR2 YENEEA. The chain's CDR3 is CASQGVHGELFF. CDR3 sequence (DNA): TGTGCCAGTCAGGGGGTTCACGGGGAGCTGTTTTTT. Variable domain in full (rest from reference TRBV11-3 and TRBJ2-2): EAGVVQSPRYKIIEKKQPVAFWCNPISGHNTLYWYLQNLGQGPELLIRYENEEAVDDSQLPKDRFSAERLKGVDSTLKIQPAELGDSAVYLCASQGVHGELFFGEGSRLTVL.

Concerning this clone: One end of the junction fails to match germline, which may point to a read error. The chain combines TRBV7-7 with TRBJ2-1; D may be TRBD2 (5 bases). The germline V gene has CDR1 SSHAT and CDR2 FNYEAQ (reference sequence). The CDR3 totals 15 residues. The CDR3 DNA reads TGTGCTAGCAGCTTGGAAGCGGCGTCCTACAATGAGCAGTTCTTC. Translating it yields CASSLEAASYNEQFF.

The CDR3, as DNA: TGTGCCAGCAGCTTAGCGGGAGGTGAGCAGTACTTC. It translates to CASSLAGGEQYF. The chain uses TRBV7-6 and TRBJ2-7; the D gene is possibly TRBD2 (6 bases). V gave up 0 bases and J gave up 7 bases, with 7 bases separating them. Germline V lookup: CDR1 SGHVS, CDR2 FNYEAQ. The CDR3 loop spans 12 amino acids.

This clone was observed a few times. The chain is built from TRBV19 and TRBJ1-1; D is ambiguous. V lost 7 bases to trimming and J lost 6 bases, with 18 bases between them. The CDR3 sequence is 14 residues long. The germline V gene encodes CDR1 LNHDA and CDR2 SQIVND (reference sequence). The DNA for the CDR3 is TGTGCCAGTACCCTAGGGCCAGACGTATCTGAAGCTTTCTTT. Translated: CASTLGPDVSEAFF.

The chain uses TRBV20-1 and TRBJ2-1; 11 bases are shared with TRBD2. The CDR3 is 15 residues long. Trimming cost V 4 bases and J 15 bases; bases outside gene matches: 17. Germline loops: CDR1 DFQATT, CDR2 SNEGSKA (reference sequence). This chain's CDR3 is CSATTGNSGRGRLFF. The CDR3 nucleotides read TGCAGTGCTACTACAGGGAATAGCGGGAGGGGAAGGCTGTTCTTC.

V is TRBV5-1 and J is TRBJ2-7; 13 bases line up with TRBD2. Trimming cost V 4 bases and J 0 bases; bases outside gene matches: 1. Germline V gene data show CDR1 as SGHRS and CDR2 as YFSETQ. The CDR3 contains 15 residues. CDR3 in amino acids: CASSRTSGSSYEQYF. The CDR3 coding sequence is TGCGCCAGCAGCCGGACTAGCGGGAGCTCCTACGAGCAGTACTTC.

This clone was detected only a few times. Here the CDR3 DNA reads TGTGCCAGCAGCCCCCCCTTGGGCGGGAGCACCGGGGAGCTGTTTTTT. It yields the protein CASSPPLGGSTGELFF. The chain couples TRBV6-1 to TRBJ2-2, with 7 bases identical to TRBD2. V trimming: 6 bases; J trimming: 4 bases; junction bases outside the gene matches: 11. This CDR3 is built from 16 residues. The germline V gene encodes CDR1 MNHNS and CDR2 SASEGT.

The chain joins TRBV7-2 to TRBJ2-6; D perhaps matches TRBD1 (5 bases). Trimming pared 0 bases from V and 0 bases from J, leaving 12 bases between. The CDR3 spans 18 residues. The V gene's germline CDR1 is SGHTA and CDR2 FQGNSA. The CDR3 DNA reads TGTGCCAGCAGCTTAGCGTTTTCCAGGGTCTCTGGGGCCAACGTCCTGACTTTC. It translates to CASSLAFSRVSGANVLTF.

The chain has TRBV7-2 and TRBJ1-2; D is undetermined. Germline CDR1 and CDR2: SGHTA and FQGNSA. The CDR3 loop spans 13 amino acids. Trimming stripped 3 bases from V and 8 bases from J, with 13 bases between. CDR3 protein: CASSFAWAGGYTF. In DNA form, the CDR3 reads TGTGCCAGCAGCTTTGCATGGGCGGGGGGCTACACCTTC. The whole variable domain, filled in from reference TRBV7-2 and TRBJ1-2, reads GAGVSQSPSNKVTEKGKDVELRCDPISGHTALYWYRQSLGQGLEFLIYFQGNSAPDKSGLPSDRFSAERTGGSVSTLTIQRTQQEDSAVYLCASSFAWAGGYTFGSGTRLTVV.

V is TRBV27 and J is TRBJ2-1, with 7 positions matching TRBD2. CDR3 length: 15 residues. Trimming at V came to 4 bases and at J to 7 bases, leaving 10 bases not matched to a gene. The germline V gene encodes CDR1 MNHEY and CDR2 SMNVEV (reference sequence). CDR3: CASSSGLGLGNEQFF. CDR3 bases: TGTGCCAGCAGTTCTGGACTAGGGCTTGGTAATGAGCAGTTCTTC.